Below are 22 T cell receptor beta chains sequenced from a single sample in a study of blood T cell repertoires in COVID-19. Produced via immunoSEQ multiplex PCR; TCRdb's table is partial and in-frame only. The data hold around 170,000 clones, with around 86% observed a single time. The specimen sequenced was peripheral blood. These receptors were obtained from a woman aged 25 to 39 with active or convalescent COVID-19.

To note about this clone: Other nucleotide sequences in the sample specify the same CDR3. This chain joins TRBV6-5 and TRBJ2-7; D might be TRBD1 (5 bases). Germline loops: CDR1 MNHEY, CDR2 SVGAGI. Trimming took 3 bases from V and 3 from J, leaving 9 bases between them. The CDR3 sequence is 13 residues long. The CDR3 sequence is CASSYSQGYEQYF. The CDR3 coding sequence is TGTGCCAGCAGTTATAGCCAGGGCTACGAGCAGTACTTC.

The V and J genes are TRBV6-5 and TRBJ1-6, with D possibly matching TRBD1 (5 bases). CDR3 length: 15 residues. The V gene lost 2 bases and the J gene lost 7 bases, with 12 bases spanning the gap. Germline-derived CDR1 and CDR2 are MNHEY and SVGAGI. The CDR3 loop is CASSYVDSRNSPLHF. The CDR3 DNA reads as TGTGCCAGCAGTTACGTTGACAGCCGGAATTCACCCCTCCACTTT.

This clone showed up just once. The chain combines TRBV19 with TRBJ1-6; D is perhaps TRBD1 (5 bases). The CDR3 loop spans 16 amino acids. Germline-derived CDR1 and CDR2 are LNHDA and SQIVND (reference sequence). The V gene lost 7 bases and the J gene lost 9 bases, with 22 bases spanning the gap. In DNA form, the CDR3 reads TGTGCCAGTAATGGTCAGGGTAATCGTGCCAGTTCACCCCTCCACTTT. Its protein is CASNGQGNRASSPLHF.

V is TRBV5-4 and J is TRBJ2-7; TRBD2 aligns across 9 bases. Germline loops: CDR1 SGHNT, CDR2 YYREEE (reference sequence). CDR3 length equals 16 residues. V gave up 4 bases and J gave up 3 bases; unmatched junction bases: 11. The CDR3 loop is CASSQGFVAGDYEQYF. The CDR3 DNA reads TGTGCCAGCAGCCAGGGTTTTGTAGCGGGAGACTACGAGCAGTACTTC.

The chain couples TRBV10-3 to TRBJ2-3; TRBD2 aligns across 9 bases. J was trimmed by 6 bases and V by 4 bases; bases with no gene match: 11. Per the germline V gene, CDR1 is ENHRY and CDR2 is SYGVKD. The CDR3 is made up of 16 amino acids. CDR3 amino acids: CAISAGFSGGTDTQYF. CDR3 DNA sequence: TGTGCCATCAGTGCTGGGTTTAGCGGGGGAACCGATACGCAGTATTTT.

This sequence joins TRBV19 and TRBJ1-5; D might be TRBD1 (6 bases). V gave up 7 bases and J gave up 7 bases, with 17 bases separating them. This CDR3 spans 14 amino acids. Germline CDR1 reads LNHDA; CDR2 reads SQIVND (reference sequence). CDR3 residues: CASTDGTTGQPQHF. CDR3 coding DNA: TGTGCCAGTACCGATGGGACAACGGGCCAGCCCCAGCATTTT. Full variable domain (outside the CDR3, taken from reference TRBV19 and TRBJ1-5): DGGITQSPKYLFRKEGQNVTLSCEQNLNHDAMYWYRQDPGQGLRLIYYSQIVNDFQKGDIAEGYSVSREKKESFPLTVTSAQKNPTAFYLCASTDGTTGQPQHFGDGTRLSIL.

The chain couples TRBV11-2 to TRBJ1-1, with 9 bases aligning to TRBD1. There are 14 residues in the CDR3. The germline V gene has CDR1 SGHAT and CDR2 FQNNGV. After removal of 5 bases from V and 4 bases from J, the junction contained 5 bases not matched to a gene. CDR3 protein: CASSPTGGGTEAFF. The CDR3 coding sequence is TGTGCCAGCAGCCCTACAGGGGGCGGCACTGAAGCTTTCTTT.

The chain joins TRBV25-1 to TRBJ1-2; 8 bases are a match to TRBD1. CDR1 is MGHDK, CDR2 SYGVNS, per germline. This CDR3 is built from 16 residues. With 6 bases clipped from V and 4 bases from J, the junction kept 13 bases outside the gene matches. The CDR3 loop is CASSPRDRRFSYGYTF. CDR3 nucleotide sequence: TGTGCCAGCAGCCCTAGGGACAGGAGATTTTCCTATGGCTACACCTTC.

J is TRBJ2-2 and V is TRBV2; D may be TRBD1 (6 bases). The CDR3 length is 15 residues. The germline V and J ends were trimmed by 6 bases and 6 bases, with 17 bases remaining between them. Germline V gene sequence: CDR1 SNHLY, CDR2 FYNNEI. Here the CDR3 reads CASRPGTNLAGELFF. In DNA form, the CDR3 reads TGTGCCAGCAGACCCGGGACAAATCTGGCCGGGGAGCTGTTTTTT.

J is TRBJ1-2 and V is TRBV3-1 (or the pseudogene TRBV3-2); D unresolved. This CDR3 has 15 amino acids. With 0 bases removed from V and 2 bases from J, the gap between germline ends came to 10 bases. The germline V gene encodes CDR1 LGHDT and CDR2 YNNKEL (reference sequence). The CDR3 region is CASSQDRGSNYGYTF. The CDR3 DNA follows: TGTGCCAGCAGCCAAGATCGCGGCAGCAACTATGGCTACACCTTC.

This clone appeared a few times. The chain recombines TRBV4-1 with TRBJ2-7; 9 positions agree with TRBD1. J gave up 5 bases and V 4 bases, and 9 bases lay outside the gene matches. CDR1 and CDR2 (germline): MGHRA, YSYEKL. The CDR3 is 15 residues long. The CDR3 DNA sequence: TGCGCCAGCAGCCCGTGGACAGGGGACGTCGACGAGCAGTACTTC. It specifies CASSPWTGDVDEQYF.

The rearrangement uses TRBV10-1 and TRBJ2-7; D might be TRBD2 (7 bases). This CDR3 spans 15 amino acids. In germline, CDR1 is WNHNN, CDR2 SYGVQD (reference sequence). V gave up 3 bases and J gave up 4 bases, with 16 bases separating them. The CDR3 region is CASSEGGGASYEQYF. The CDR3 DNA is TGCGCCAGCAGTGAAGGTGGGGGGGCCAGTTACGAGCAGTACTTC.

This sequence joins TRBV19 and TRBJ1-5; TRBD1 matches 9 bases. Germline values: CDR1 LNHDA, CDR2 SQIVND (reference sequence). This CDR3 is 14 amino acids long. The V segment lost 5 bases and the J segment 2 bases; nucleotides outside the gene matches: 1. The CDR3 loop is CASSRDRGNQPQHF. The CDR3, as DNA: TGTGCCAGTAGTCGGGACAGGGGCAATCAGCCCCAGCATTTT.

The chain carries TRBV4-1 and TRBJ2-3; the D gene is possibly TRBD1 (6 bases). The V and J ends lost 0 bases and 3 bases respectively, with 16 bases between them. The CDR3 runs to 17 residues. Germline V CDR1 and CDR2: MGHRA, YSYEKL. CDR3 region: CASSQDGAGDATDTQYF. The CDR3 DNA reads as TGCGCCAGCAGCCAAGATGGCGCAGGGGATGCGACAGATACGCAGTATTTT.

The V gene is TRBV6-1, the J gene TRBJ1-1, with D unclear. CDR1 is MNHNS, CDR2 SASEGT, per germline. Between the trimmed V and J ends, which lost 2 bases and 5 bases, there was a span of 9 bases. This CDR3 has 13 amino acids. CDR3 sequence: CASSEPLETEAFF. The CDR3, as DNA: TGTGCCAGCAGTGAACCTCTGGAGACTGAAGCTTTCTTT.

The rearrangement joins TRBV18 to TRBJ2-1, with 8 bases lining up with TRBD2. This CDR3 region has 18 residues. Trimming took 3 bases from V and 6 from J; bases not matched to a gene: 16. Per the germline V gene, CDR1 is KGHSH and CDR2 is LQKENI. The CDR3 nucleotides read TGTGCCAGCTCACCCACTGTCGTATCAACTAGCGGCTCCAATGAGCAGTTCTTC. This translates into CASSPTVVSTSGSNEQFF.

This clone was recorded only once. This sequence joins TRBV30 and TRBJ1-3, with D unclear. V lost 0 bases to trimming and J lost 2 bases, with 8 bases between them. CDR3 length equals 14 residues. From germline, CDR1 is GTSNPN and CDR2 SVGIG (reference sequence). This CDR3 reads CAWSVRTAGNTIYF. The CDR3 nucleotides are TGTGCCTGGAGTGTACGAACGGCTGGAAACACCATATATTTT.

The genes are TRBV30 and TRBJ2-3; TRBD2 aligns across 9 bases. The germline V gene has CDR1 GTSNPN and CDR2 SVGIG (reference sequence). Germline trimming cut 3 bases from V and 6 bases from J; bases unmatched to any gene: 7. This CDR3 has 14 amino acids. The CDR3 loop is CAWSWLAGRDTQYF. CDR3 in DNA: TGTGCCTGGAGCTGGCTAGCGGGGAGGGATACGCAGTATTTT. The full variable domain, with the rest looked up from reference TRBV30 and TRBJ2-3, is SQTIHQWPATLVQPVGSPLSLECTVEGTSNPNLYWYRQAAGRGLQLLFYSVGIGQISSEVPQNLSASRPQDRQFILSSKKLLLSDSGFYLCAWSWLAGRDTQYFGPGTRLTVL.

This chain joins TRBV24-1 and TRBJ2-3, with TRBD2 matching 12 bases. From germline, CDR1 is KGHDR and CDR2 SFDVKD. The CDR3 covers 15 residues. The junction had 3 bases not matched to a gene; V was cut back by 2 bases and J by 7 bases. CDR3 region: CATSDSGLAGHTQYF. CDR3 DNA: TGTGCCACCAGTGATTCGGGACTAGCGGGTCATACGCAGTATTTT.

The chain combines TRBV9 with TRBJ1-2, with D possibly TRBD1 on 6 matching bases. Trimming removed 4 bases from V and 5 bases from J, with 21 bases in between. The CDR3 is 16 residues long. CDR1 and CDR2 from the germline V gene are SGDLS and YYNGEE. The CDR3 DNA reads as TGTGCCAGCAGCACTCAGACAGGACCTACTATTTATGGCTACACCTTC. Its translation: CASSTQTGPTIYGYTF.

This chain uses TRBV2 with TRBJ1-5; 8 positions match TRBD1. The CDR3 has 15 amino acids. Trimming cost V 5 bases and J 2 bases; bases outside gene matches: 5. CDR1 and CDR2 (germline): SNHLY, FYNNEI. CDR3 loop: CASSPLDRGNQPQHF. CDR3 coding DNA: TGTGCCAGCAGTCCCCTGGACAGGGGCAATCAGCCCCAGCATTTT.

The rearrangement links TRBV24-1 to TRBJ2-1; the match to TRBD2 covers 7 bases. The CDR3 extends over 16 amino acids. Germline CDR1 and CDR2: KGHDR and SFDVKD. V lost 4 bases, J lost 5 bases, and 10 bases stayed unmatched. CDR3 sequence (DNA): TGTGCCACCAGTGAACCATCTAGCGGTGGGGACAATGAGCAGTTCTTC. This encodes CATSEPSSGGDNEQFF.